This T cell receptor beta chain is from a study of T cells in Graves' hyperthyroidism and ophthalmopathy. The germline gives CDR1 MNHEY, CDR2 SVGEGT. CDR3 length: 17 amino acids. The junction had 10 bases not matched to a gene; V was cut back by 5 bases and J by 2 bases. This clonotype was detected ten times or more. TCR beta CDR3 region amplification was performed from RNA transcripts. Carried out on the TCR CDR3, a first-round RT-PCR used the HTBI primer set. TCRdb reprocessed the multiplex PCR reads via MiXCR and lists one record per CDR3 protein. The data contain 400,000 to 600,000 distinct CDR3 sequences, 15% to 20% of them singletons.

The TCR was taken from a woman aged 25 to 45 with Graves' ophthalmopathy. This chain joins TRBV6-2 or TRBV6-3 and TRBJ2-7, with 12 bases that match TRBD2. The specimen sequenced was blood. CDR3 coding DNA: TGTGCCAGCAGTCCCGCCGGACTAGCGGGAAGGACCTACGAGCAGTACTTC. Its protein is CASSPAGLAGRTYEQYF.